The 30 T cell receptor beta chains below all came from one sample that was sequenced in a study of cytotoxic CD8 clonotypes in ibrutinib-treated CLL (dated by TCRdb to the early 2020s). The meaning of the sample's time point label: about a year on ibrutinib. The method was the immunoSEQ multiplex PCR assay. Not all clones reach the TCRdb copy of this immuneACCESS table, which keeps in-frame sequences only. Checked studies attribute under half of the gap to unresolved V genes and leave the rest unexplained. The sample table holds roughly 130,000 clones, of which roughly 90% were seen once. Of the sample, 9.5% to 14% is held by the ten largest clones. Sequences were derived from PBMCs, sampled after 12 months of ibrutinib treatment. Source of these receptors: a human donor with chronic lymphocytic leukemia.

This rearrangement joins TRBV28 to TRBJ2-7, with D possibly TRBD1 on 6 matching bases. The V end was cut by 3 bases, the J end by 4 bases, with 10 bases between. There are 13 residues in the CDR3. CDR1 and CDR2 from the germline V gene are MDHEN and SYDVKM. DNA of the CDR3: TGTGCCAGCAGTTTTTTAGGGGGATACGAGCAGTACTTC. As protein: CASSFLGGYEQYF.

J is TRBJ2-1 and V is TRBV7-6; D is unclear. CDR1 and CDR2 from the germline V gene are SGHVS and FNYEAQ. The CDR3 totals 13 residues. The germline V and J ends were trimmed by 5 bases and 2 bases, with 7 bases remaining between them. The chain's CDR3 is CASSQTAYNEQFF. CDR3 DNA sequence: TGTGCCAGCAGCCAAACAGCCTACAATGAGCAGTTCTTC.

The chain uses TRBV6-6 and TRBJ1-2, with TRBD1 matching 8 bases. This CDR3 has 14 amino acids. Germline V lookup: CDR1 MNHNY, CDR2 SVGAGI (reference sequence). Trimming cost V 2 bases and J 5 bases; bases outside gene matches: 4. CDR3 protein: CASSYGQGQYGYTF. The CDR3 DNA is TGTGCCAGCAGTTACGGACAGGGACAGTATGGCTACACCTTC.

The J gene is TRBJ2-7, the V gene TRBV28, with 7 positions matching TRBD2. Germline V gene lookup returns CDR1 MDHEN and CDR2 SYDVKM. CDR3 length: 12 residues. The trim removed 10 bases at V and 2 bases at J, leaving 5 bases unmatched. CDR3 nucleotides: TGTGCCACCGGGGGGAGGACCTACGAGCAGTACTTC. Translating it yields CATGGRTYEQYF.

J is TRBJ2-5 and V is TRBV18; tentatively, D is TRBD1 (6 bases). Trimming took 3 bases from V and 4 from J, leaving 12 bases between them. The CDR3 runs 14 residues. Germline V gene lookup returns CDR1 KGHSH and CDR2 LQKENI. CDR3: CASSPQGTAETQYF. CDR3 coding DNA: TGTGCCAGCTCACCCCAGGGGACCGCAGAGACCCAGTACTTC.

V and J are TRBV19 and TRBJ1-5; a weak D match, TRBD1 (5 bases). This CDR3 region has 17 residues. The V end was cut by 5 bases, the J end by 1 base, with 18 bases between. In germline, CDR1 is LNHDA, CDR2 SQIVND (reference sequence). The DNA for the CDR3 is TGTGCCAGTAGTCGGGATTCAGGGTTCAGGAGCAATCAGCCCCAGCATTTT. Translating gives CASSRDSGFRSNQPQHF.

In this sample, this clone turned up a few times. CDR3 nucleotide sequence: TGTGCCAGCACCAGGGGACAGGGAGGCTTCGAGCAGTACTTC. Translating gives CASTRGQGGFEQYF. The rearrangement uses TRBV7-9 and TRBJ2-7, with 9 nucleotides matching TRBD1. V lost 7 bases, J lost 6 bases, and 10 bases stayed unmatched. The germline V gene has CDR1 SEHNR and CDR2 FQNEAQ (reference sequence). This CDR3 is built from 14 residues. The full variable domain, completed using reference TRBV7-9 and TRBJ2-7, is DTGVSQNPRHKITKRGQNVTFRCDPISEHNRLYWYRQTLGQGPEFLTYFQNEAQLEKSRLLSDRFSAERPKGSFSTLEIQRTEQGDSAMYLCASTRGQGGFEQYFGPGTRLTVT.

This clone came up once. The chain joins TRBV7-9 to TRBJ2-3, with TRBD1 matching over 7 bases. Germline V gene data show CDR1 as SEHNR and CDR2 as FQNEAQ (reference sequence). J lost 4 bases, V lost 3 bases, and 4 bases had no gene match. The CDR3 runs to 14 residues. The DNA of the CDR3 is TGTGCCAGCAGCTTCAAGGGGACAGCAGATACGCAGTATTTT. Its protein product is CASSFKGTADTQYF.

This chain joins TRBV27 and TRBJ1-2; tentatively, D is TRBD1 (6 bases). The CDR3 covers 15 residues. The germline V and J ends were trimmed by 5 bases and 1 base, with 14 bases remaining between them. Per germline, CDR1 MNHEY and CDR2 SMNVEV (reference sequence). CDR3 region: CASSPRDILNYGYTF. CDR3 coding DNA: TGTGCCAGCAGTCCCCGGGACATTCTTAACTATGGCTACACCTTC.

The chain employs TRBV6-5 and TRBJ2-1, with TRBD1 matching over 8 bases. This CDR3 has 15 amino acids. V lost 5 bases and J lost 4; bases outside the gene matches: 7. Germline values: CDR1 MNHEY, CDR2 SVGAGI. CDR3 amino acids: CASSPGGTGYNEQFF. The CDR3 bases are TGTGCCAGCAGTCCGGGCGGGACAGGATACAATGAGCAGTTCTTC.

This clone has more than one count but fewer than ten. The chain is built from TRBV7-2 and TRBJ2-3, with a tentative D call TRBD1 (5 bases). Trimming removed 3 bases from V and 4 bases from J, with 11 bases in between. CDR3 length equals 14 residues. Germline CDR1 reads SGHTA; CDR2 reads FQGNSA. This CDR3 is CASSFIRVPDTQYF. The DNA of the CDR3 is TGTGCCAGCAGCTTTATCAGGGTACCAGATACGCAGTATTTT.

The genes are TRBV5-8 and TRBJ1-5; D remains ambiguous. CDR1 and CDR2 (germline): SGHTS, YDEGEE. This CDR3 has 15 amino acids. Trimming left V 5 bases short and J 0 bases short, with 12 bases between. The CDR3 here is CASSQDGDSNQPQHF. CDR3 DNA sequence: TGTGCCAGCAGTCAGGACGGGGATAGCAATCAGCCCCAGCATTTT.

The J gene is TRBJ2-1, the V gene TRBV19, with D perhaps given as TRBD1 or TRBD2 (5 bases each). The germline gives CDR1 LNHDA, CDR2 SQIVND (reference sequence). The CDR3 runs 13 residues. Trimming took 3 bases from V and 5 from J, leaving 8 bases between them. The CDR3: CASSIGANNEQFF. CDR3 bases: TGTGCCAGTAGTATCGGGGCAAACAATGAGCAGTTCTTC.

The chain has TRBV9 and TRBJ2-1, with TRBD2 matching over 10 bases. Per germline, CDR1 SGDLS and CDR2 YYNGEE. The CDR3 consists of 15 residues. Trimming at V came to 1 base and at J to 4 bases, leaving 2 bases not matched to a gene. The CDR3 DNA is TGTGCCAGCAGCGTACTAGCGGGAGAATACAATGAGCAGTTCTTC. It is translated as CASSVLAGEYNEQFF.

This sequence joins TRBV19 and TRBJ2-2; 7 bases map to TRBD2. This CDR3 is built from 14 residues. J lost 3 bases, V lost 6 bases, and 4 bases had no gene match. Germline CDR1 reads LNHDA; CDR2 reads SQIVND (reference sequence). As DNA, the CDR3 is TGTGCCAGTAGGGCGGGAGTTTACACCGGGGAGCTGTTTTTT. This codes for CASRAGVYTGELFF.

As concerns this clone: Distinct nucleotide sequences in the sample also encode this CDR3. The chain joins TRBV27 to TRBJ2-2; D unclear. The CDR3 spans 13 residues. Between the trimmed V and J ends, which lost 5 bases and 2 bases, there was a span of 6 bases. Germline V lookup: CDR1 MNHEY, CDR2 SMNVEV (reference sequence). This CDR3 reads CASSPRNTGELFF. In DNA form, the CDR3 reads TGTGCCAGCAGTCCCCGTAACACCGGGGAGCTGTTTTTT.

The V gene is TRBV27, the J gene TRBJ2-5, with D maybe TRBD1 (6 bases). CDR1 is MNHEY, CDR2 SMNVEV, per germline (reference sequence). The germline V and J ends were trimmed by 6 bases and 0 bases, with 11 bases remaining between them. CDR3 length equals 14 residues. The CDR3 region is CASRSRTDQETQYF. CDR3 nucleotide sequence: TGTGCCAGCAGGTCCCGGACAGACCAAGAGACCCAGTACTTC.

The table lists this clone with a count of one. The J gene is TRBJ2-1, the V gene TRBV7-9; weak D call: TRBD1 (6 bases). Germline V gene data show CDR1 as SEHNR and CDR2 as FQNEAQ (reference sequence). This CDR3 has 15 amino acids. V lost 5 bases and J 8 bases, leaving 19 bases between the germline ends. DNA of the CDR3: TGTGCCAGCAGCCCACAGGGCGAGCAGGTGGATGAGCAGTTCTTC. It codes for CASSPQGEQVDEQFF.

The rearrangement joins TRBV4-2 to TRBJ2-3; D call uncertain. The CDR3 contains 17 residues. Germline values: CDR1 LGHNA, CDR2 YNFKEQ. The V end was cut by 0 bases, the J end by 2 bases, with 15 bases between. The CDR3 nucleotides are TGTGCCAGCAGCCAAGAAAACGTACGACTCGACACAGATACGCAGTATTTT. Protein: CASSQENVRLDTDTQYF.

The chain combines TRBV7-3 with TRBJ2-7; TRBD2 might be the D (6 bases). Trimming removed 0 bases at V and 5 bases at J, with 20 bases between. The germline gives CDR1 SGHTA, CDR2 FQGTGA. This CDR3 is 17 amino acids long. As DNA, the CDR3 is TGTGCCAGCAGCTTAACCGCTATAGCGGACCCGAGAAACGAGCAGTACTTC. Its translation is CASSLTAIADPRNEQYF.

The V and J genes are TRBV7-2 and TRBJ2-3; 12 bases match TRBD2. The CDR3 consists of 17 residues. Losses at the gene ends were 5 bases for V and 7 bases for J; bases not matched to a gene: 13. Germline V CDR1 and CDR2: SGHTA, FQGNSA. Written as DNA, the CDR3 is TGTGCCAGCAGCCTTATAGGCCTAGCGGGAGGGACTCATACGCAGTATTTT. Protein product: CASSLIGLAGGTHTQYF.

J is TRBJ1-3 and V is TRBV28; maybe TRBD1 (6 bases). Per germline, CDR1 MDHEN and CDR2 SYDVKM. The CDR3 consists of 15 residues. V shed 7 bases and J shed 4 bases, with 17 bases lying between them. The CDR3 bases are TGTGCCAGCACCACAGGGACGGCGATCGGAAACACCATATATTTT. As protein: CASTTGTAIGNTIYF.

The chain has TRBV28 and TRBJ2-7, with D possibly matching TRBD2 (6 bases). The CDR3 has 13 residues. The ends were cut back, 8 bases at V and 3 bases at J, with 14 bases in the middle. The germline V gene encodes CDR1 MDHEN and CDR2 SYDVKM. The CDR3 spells CASLGTFNYEQYF. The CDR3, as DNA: TGTGCCAGCCTCGGGACTTTCAACTACGAGCAGTACTTC.

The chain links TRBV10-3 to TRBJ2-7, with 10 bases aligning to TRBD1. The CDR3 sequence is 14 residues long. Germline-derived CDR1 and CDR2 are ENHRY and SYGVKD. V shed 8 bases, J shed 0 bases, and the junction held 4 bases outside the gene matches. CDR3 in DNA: TGTGCCATCGAGGGGGACAGGGGCTCCTACGAGCAGTACTTC. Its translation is CAIEGDRGSYEQYF.

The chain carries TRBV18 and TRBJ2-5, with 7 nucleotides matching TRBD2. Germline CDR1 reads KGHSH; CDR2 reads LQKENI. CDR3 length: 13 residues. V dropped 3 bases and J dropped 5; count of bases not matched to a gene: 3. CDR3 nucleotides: TGTGCCAGCTCACCGGTGGGAGGGGAGACCCAGTACTTC. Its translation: CASSPVGGETQYF.

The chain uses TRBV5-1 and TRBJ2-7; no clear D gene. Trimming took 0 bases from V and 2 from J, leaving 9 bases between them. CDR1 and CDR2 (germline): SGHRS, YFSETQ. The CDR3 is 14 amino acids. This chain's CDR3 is CASSLGGVTYEQYF. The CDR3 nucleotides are TGCGCCAGCAGCTTGGGTGGAGTTACCTACGAGCAGTACTTC.

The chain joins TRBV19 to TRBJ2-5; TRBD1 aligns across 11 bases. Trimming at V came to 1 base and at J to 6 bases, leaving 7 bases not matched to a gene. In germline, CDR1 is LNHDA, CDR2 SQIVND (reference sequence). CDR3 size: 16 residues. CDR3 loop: CASSIAGTGGIQTQYF. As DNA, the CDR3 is TGTGCCAGTAGTATAGCCGGGACAGGGGGGATCCAGACCCAGTACTTC.

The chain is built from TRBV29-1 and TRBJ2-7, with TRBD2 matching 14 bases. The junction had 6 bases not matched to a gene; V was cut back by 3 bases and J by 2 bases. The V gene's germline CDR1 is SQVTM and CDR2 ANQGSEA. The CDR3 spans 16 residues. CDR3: CSVDGTSGRSPYEQYF. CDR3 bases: TGCAGCGTTGACGGGACTAGCGGGAGATCTCCCTACGAGCAGTACTTC.

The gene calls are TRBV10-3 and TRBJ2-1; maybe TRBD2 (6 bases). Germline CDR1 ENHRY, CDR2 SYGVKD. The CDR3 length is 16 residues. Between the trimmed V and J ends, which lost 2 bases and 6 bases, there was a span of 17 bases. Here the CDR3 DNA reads TGTGCCATCAGTGAGCATTCCTGGGGACTTCGCAATGAGCAGTTCTTC. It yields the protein CAISEHSWGLRNEQFF.

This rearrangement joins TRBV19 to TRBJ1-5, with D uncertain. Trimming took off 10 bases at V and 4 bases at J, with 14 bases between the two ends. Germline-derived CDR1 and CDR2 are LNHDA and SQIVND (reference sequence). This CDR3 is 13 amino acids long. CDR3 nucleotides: TGTGCCACCTCCGGGGTGGTTAATCAGCCCCAGCATTTT. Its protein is CATSGVVNQPQHF.